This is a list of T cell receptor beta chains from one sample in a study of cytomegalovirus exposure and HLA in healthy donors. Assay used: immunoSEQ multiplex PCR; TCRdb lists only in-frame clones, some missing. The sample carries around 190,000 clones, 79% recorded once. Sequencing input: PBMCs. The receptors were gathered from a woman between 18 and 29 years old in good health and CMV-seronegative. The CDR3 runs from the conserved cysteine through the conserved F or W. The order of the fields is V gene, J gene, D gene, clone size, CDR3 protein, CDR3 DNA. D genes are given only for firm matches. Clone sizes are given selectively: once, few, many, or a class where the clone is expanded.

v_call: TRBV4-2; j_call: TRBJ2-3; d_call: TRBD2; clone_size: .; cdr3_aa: CASSQESPTSGGVGDTQYF; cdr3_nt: TGTGCCAGCAGCCAAGAGTCTCCGACTAGCGGGGGAGTGGGGGATACGCAGTATTTT
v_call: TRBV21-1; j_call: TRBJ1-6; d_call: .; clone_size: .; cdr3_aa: CASSKREGVSPLHF; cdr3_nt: TGTGCCAGCAGCAAACGAGAGGGCGTATCACCCCTCCACTTT
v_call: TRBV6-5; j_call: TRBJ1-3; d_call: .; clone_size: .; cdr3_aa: CASSYSADSGNTIYF; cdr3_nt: TGTGCCAGCAGTTACTCGGCGGATTCTGGAAACACCATATATTTT
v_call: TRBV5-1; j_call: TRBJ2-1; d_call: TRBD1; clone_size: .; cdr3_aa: CASSSGQGVNEQFF; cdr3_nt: TGCGCCAGCAGTTCGGGACAGGGTGTAAATGAGCAGTTCTTC
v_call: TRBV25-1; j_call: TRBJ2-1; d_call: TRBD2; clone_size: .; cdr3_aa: CASSNGLDGSYNEQFF; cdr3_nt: TGTGCCAGCAGTAATGGACTAGATGGTTCCTACAATGAGCAGTTCTTC
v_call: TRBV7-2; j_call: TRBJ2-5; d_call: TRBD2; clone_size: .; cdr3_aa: CASSQNSGRAQETQYF; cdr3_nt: TGTGCCAGCAGCCAGAATAGCGGGAGGGCCCAAGAGACCCAGTACTTC
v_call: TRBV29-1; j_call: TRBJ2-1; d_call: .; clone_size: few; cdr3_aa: CSVDRVGVDEQFF; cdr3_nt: TGCAGCGTTGACAGGGTGGGTGTCGATGAGCAGTTCTTC
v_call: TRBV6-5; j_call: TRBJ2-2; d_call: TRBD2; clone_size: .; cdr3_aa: CASSYSGGAGELFF; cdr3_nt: TGTGCCAGCAGTTACTCGGGGGGGGCCGGGGAGCTGTTTTTT
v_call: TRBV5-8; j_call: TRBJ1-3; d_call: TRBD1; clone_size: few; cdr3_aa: CASSLVRGGLPSGNTIYF; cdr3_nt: TGTGCCAGCAGCTTGGTAAGAGGGGGCCTACCGAGCGGAAACACCATATATTTT
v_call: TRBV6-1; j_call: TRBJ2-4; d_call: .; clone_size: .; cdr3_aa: CASSEAGGQAKNIQYF; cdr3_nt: TGTGCCAGCAGTGAAGCGGGGGGGCAAGCCAAAAACATTCAGTACTTC
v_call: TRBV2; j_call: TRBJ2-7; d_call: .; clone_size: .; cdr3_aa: CASSDSSSVF; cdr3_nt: TGTGCCAGCAGTGATAGCTCTAGCGTATTC
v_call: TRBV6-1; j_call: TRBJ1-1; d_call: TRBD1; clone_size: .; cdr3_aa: CASSGLDRANTEAFF; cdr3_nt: TGTGCCAGCAGTGGCCTAGACAGGGCGAACACTGAAGCTTTCTTT
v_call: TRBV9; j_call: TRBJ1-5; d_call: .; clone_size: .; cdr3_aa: CASSQGLIGQPQHF; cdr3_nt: TGTGCCAGCAGCCAGGGTCTGATAGGTCAGCCCCAGCATTTT
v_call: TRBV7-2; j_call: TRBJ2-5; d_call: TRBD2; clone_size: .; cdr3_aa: CASSPPGLVGETQYF; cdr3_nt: TGTGCCAGCAGCCCCCCCGGACTAGTCGGCGAGACCCAGTACTTC